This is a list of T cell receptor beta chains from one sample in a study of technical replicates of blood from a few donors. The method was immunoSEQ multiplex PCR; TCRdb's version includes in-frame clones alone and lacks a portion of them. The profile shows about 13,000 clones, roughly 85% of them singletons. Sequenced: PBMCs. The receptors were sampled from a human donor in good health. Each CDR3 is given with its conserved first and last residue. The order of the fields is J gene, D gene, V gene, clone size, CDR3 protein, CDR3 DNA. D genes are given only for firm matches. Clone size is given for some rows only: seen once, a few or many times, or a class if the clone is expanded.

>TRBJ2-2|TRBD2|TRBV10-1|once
CASRTREGGTGELFF
TGCGCCAGCAGAACCCGGGAGGGAGGGACCGGGGAGCTGTTTTTT
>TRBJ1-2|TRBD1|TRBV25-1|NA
CASSARDRGYGYTF
TGTGCCAGCAGTGCCCGGGACAGGGGATATGGCTACACCTTC
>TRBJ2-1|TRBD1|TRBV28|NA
CASSFSDRGSHEQFF
TGTGCCAGCAGTTTTTCGGACAGGGGGAGTCATGAGCAGTTCTTC
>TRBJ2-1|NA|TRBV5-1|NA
CASSLVAHQSYNEQFF
TGCGCCAGCAGCTTGGTAGCGCACCAATCCTACAATGAGCAGTTCTTC
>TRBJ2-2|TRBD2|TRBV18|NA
CASSPGLAGDKGGGELFF
TGTGCCAGCTCACCGGGACTAGCGGGAGATAAAGGAGGCGGGGAGCTGTTTTTT
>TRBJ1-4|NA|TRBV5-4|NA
CASSIQGVGEKLFF
TGTGCCAGCAGCATTCAGGGTGTCGGTGAAAAACTGTTTTTT
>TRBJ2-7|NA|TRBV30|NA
CAWSVGRVASYEQYF
TGTGCCTGGAGTGTAGGGCGGGTGGCTTCCTACGAGCAGTACTTC
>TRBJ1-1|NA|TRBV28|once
CASSFVEGVNTEAFF
TGTGCCAGCAGTTTCGTAGAGGGAGTGAACACTGAAGCTTTCTTT
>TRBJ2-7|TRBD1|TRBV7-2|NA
CASSSATGGLYEQYF
TGTGCCAGCAGCTCTGCGACAGGGGGCCTCTACGAGCAGTACTTC
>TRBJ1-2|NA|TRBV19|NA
CASSISSRERNYGYTF
TGTGCCAGTAGTATATCCTCCCGGGAACGAAACTATGGCTACACCTTC
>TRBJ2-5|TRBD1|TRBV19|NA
CASGDSSQETQYF
TGTGCCAGTGGGGACAGTTCTCAAGAGACCCAGTACTTC
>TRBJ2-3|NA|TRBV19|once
CASSISTGGADTQYF
TGTGCCAGTAGTATTTCGACAGGAGGAGCAGATACGCAGTATTTT
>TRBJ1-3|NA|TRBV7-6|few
CASSRGTSGNTIYF
TGTGCCAGCAGCCGGGGTACTTCTGGAAACACCATATATTTT
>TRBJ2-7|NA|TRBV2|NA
CASRSPEQGFGFSYEQYF
TGTGCCAGCAGATCCCCAGAACAGGGTTTTGGGTTTAGCTACGAGCAGTACTTC
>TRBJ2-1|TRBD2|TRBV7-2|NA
CASSRELAGAVF
TGTGCCAGCAGCCGAGAACTAGCGGGCGCCGTCTTC
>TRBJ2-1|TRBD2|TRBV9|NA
CASSLGLAGSNEQFF
TGTGCCAGCAGCCTTGGACTAGCGGGAAGCAATGAGCAGTTCTTC
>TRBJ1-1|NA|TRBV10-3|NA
CAISGLGGSTEAFF
TGTGCCATCAGTGGACTGGGCGGGAGCACTGAAGCTTTCTTT
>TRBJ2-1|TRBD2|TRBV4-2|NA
CASSQGAASGRDEQFF
TGTGCCAGCAGCCAAGGGGCGGCTAGCGGGAGAGATGAGCAGTTCTTC
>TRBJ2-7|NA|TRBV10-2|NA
CASSVIPYEQYF
TGCGCCAGCAGTGTAATCCCCTACGAGCAGTACTTC
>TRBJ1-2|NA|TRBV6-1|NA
CASSIRTDGYGYTF
TGTGCCAGCAGTATACGGACAGACGGCTATGGCTACACCTTC
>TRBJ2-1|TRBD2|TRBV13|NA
CASSLGDTPLAGMGNEQFF
TGTGCCAGCAGCTTAGGTGACACTCCCTTAGCGGGTATGGGGAATGAGCAGTTCTTC
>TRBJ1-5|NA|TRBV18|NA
CASSPMQGGTDQPQHF
TGTGCCAGCTCACCAATGCAGGGAGGGACCGATCAGCCCCAGCATTTT
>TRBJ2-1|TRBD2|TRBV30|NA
CAWSGGLAYNEQFF
TGTGCCTGGAGTGGTGGACTAGCTTACAATGAGCAGTTCTTC
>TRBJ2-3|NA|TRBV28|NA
CASSMTMDSRDTQYF
TGTGCCAGCAGTATGACCATGGACTCCCGTGATACGCAGTATTTT
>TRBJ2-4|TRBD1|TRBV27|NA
CASSQIPGDRGRRAKNIQYF
TGTGCCAGCAGCCAAATCCCCGGGGACAGGGGGCGCCGGGCCAAAAACATTCAGTACTTC
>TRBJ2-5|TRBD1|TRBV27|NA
CASSPRDRGLETQYF
TGTGCCAGCAGTCCCCGGGACAGGGGTTTGGAGACCCAGTACTTC
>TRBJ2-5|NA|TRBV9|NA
CASSVRPGETQYF
TGTGCCAGCAGCGTGAGACCGGGAGAGACCCAGTACTTC
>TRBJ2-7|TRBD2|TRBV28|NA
CASSSGTRLDEQYF
TGTGCCAGCAGTTCCGGGACTAGGTTAGACGAGCAGTACTTC
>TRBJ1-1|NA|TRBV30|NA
CAWRVAVRRTEAFF
TGTGCCTGGAGAGTAGCCGTCAGACGCACTGAAGCTTTCTTT
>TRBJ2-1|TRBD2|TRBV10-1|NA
CASSEPERGEQFF
TGCGCCAGCAGTGAGCCGGAGCGGGGAGAGCAGTTCTTC
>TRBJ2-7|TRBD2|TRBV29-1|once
CSVEDPGLAGGRIEQYF
TGCAGCGTTGAAGACCCGGGACTAGCGGGAGGGCGAATCGAGCAGTACTTC
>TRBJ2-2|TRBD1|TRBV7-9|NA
CASSSQGAGAGELFF
TGTGCCAGCAGCTCACAGGGGGCGGGAGCCGGGGAGCTGTTTTTT
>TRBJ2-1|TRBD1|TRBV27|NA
CASSQRGGSSSYNEQFF
TGTGCCAGCAGTCAAAGAGGGGGCTCAAGCTCCTACAATGAGCAGTTCTTC
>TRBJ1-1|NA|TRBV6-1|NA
CASRSTGDTEAFF
TGTGCCAGCAGATCCACAGGCGACACTGAAGCTTTCTTT
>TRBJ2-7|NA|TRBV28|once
CASTGGSPYEQYF
TGTGCCAGCACCGGGGGATCTCCCTACGAGCAGTACTTC
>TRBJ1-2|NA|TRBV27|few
CASSWGPPGVYGYTF
TGTGCCAGCAGCTGGGGACCTCCAGGGGTTTATGGCTACACCTTC
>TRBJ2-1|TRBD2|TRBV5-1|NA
CASSWGLAGSDYNEQFF
TGCGCCAGCAGCTGGGGACTAGCGGGCTCCGACTACAATGAGCAGTTCTTC
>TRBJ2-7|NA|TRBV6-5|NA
CASSDSRYEQYF
TGTGCCAGCAGTGATTCTAGATACGAGCAGTACTTC
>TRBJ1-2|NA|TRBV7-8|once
CASSLGIPTDNYGYTF
TGTGCCAGCAGCTTAGGAATACCGACAGACAACTATGGCTACACCTTC
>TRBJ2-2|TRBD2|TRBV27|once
CASSLGLAGVSTGELFF
TGTGCCAGCAGTTTGGGACTAGCGGGAGTTAGCACCGGGGAGCTGTTTTTT
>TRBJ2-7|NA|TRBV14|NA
CASSLFVTTDEQYF
TGTGCCAGCAGCCTGTTCGTCACCACGGACGAGCAGTACTTC
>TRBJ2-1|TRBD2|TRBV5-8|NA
CASSPHPGLAGGNEQFF
TGTGCCAGCAGCCCGCATCCTGGACTAGCGGGAGGAAATGAGCAGTTCTTC
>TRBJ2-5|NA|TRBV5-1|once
CASSLGGLDQETQYF
TGCGCCAGCAGCCTGGGAGGCCTAGATCAAGAGACCCAGTACTTC
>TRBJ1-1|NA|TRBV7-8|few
CASSPAGSEAFF
TGTGCCAGCAGCCCCGCAGGGTCTGAAGCTTTCTTT
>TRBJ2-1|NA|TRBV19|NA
CASKVGGSYNEQFF
TGTGCCAGTAAGGTCGGAGGCTCCTACAATGAGCAGTTCTTC
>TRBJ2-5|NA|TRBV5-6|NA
CASSLPGPETQYF
TGTGCCAGCAGCTTACCGGGTCCCGAGACCCAGTACTTC
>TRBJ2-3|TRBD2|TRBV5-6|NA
CASSLRREGLSTDTQYF
TGTGCCAGCAGCTTGAGGCGGGAGGGCCTAAGTACAGATACGCAGTATTTT
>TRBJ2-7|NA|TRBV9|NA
CASSGETGIGDEQYF
TGTGCCAGCAGCGGAGAGACTGGGATAGGGGACGAGCAGTACTTC
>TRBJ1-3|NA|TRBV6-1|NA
CASIVVRSGNTIYF
TGTGCCAGCATCGTCGTCCGGTCTGGAAACACCATATATTTT
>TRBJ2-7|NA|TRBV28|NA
CASSERLGASYEQYF
TGTGCCAGCAGTGAACGTCTGGGGGCATCCTACGAGCAGTACTTC
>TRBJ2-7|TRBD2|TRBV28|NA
CASSLFGRGAYEQYF
TGTGCCAGCAGTTTATTTGGACGGGGGGCCTACGAGCAGTACTTC
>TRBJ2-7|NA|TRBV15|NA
CATSRGRLQVSDEQYF
TGTGCCACCAGCAGAGGCCGGTTACAGGTTAGTGACGAGCAGTACTTC
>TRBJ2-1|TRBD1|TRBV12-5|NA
CASAMDRTYNEQFF
TGTGCTAGTGCCATGGACAGGACATACAATGAGCAGTTCTTC
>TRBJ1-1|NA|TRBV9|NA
CASSTQPEGNTEAFF
TGTGCCAGCAGCACACAACCCGAGGGGAACACTGAAGCTTTCTTT
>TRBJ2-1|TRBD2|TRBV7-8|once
CASSLWSSGANEQFF
TGTGCCAGCAGCCTTTGGTCTAGCGGGGCCAATGAGCAGTTCTTC